Reported below is one TCR beta chain. Its cognate antigen is unknown. The CDR3 has 14 residues. V shed 6 bases, J shed 4 bases, and the junction held 5 bases outside the gene matches. Germline lookup yields CDR1 MNHEY and CDR2 SVGAGI. The source of the sample is a study of T cell responses to AZD1222 COVID-19 vaccine. The protocol was immunoSEQ multiplex PCR, while the TCRdb copy is restricted to in-frame clones and leaves out a portion. The sample carries more than 250,000 clones, approximately 95% recorded once. Whole-study findings and limits: Rises in breadth and depth of Spike-specific TCRs came after two AZD1222 doses.

Sequencing used peripheral blood, obtained on day 0 of AZD1222 vaccination. The rearrangement uses TRBV6-5 and TRBJ1-1; 10 positions agree with TRBD1. The source is an adult in good health. CDR3 sequence (DNA): TGTGCCAGCAGCGATCGGGACAGGGGCACTGAAGCTTTCTTT. It is translated as CASSDRDRGTEAFF.